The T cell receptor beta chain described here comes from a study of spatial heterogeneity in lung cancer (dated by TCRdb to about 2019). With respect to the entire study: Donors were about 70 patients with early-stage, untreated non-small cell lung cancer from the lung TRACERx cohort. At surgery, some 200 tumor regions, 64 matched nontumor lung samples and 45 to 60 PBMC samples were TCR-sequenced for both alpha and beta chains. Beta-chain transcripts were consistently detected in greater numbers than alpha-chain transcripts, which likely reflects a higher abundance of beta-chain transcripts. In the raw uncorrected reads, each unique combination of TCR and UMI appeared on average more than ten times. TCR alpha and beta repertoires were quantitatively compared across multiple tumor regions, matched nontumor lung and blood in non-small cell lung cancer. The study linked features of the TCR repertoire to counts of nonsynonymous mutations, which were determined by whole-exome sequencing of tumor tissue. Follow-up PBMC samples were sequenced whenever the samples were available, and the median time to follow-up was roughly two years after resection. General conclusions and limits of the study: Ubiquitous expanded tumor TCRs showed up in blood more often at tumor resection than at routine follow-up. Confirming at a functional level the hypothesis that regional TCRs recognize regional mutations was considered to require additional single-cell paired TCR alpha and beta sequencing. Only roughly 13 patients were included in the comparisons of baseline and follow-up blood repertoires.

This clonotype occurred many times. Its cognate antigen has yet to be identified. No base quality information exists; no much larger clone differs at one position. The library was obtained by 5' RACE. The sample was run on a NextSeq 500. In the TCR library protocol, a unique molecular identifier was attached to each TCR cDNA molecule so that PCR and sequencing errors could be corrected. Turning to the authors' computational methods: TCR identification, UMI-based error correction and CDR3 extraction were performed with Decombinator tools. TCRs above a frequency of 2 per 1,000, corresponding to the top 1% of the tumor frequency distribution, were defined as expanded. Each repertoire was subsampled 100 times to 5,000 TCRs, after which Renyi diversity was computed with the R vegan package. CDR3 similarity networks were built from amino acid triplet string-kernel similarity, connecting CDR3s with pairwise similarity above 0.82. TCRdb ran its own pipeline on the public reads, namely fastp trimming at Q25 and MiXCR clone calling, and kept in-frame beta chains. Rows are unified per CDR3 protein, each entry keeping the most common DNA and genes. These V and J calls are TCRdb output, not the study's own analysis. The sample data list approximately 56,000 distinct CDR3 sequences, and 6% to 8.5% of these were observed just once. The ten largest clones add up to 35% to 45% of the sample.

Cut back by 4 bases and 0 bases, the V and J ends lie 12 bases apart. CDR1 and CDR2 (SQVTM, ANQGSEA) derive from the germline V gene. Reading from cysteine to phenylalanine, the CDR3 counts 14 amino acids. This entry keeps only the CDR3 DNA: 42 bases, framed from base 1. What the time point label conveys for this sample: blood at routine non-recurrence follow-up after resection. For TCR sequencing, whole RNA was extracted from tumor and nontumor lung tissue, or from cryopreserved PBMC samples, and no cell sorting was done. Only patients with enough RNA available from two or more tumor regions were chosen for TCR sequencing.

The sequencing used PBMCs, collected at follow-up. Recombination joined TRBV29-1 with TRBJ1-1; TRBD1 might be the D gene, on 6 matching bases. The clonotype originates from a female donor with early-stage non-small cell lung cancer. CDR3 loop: CSVGGGQLNTEAFF. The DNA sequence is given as TGCAGCGTTGGGGGCGGACAGCTGAACACTGAAGCTTTCTTT.